Here is one TCR beta chain with its context. This specimen belongs to a study of blood T cell repertoires in COVID-19. Study-wide context: Samples of COVID-19 (acute and convalescent) were obtained from the United States, Italy and Spain. Nucleic acid was either cDNA or gDNA, and it came from T cells, B-cell-depleted T cells, or PBMCs.

Per the original data handling: Reference gene primer amplification in the assay estimated nucleated cell counts. Only in-frame clones appear in the TCRdb table, and some are missing; sequencing was by immunoSEQ multiplex PCR. V and J calls and clone size follow that table, whereas D and trimming were derived from the DNA. This sample has some 180,000 clones, with around four fifths found just once. The CDR3 has 14 amino acids. The germline V gene has CDR1 LNHDA and CDR2 SQIVND (reference sequence). The V and J ends lost 6 bases and 4 bases, in that order; junction bases with no gene match: 4. The chain has TRBV19 and TRBJ2-7, with TRBD1 matching 12 bases. The source is a woman aged 70 to 79 who had recovered from COVID-19. The sequencing input was peripheral blood. In nucleotides, the CDR3 is TGTGCCAGTAGGCCGGGACAGGGGGCTTACGAGCAGTACTTC. Its translation: CASRPGQGAYEQYF.